This T cell receptor (beta chain) is from a study of cytomegalovirus exposure and HLA in healthy donors. The germline CDR1 and CDR2 sequences are SGHRS and YFSETQ. The CDR3 contains 17 residues. V was pared by 1 base and J by 0 bases, with 6 bases of the junction left unmatched. With regard to this clone: Antigen: not known.

Nominally healthy donors provided the samples, though records likely missed some immune exposures. Study observations and caveats: The study reported that TCR beta sequences accurately predicted HLA-A and HLA-B alleles in most subjects. The authors later linked a missense DCLRE1C variant to TCR beta V- and J-gene trimming.

Both 60 Vbeta primers and 13 Jbeta primers went into the PCR. Sequenced by immunoSEQ multiplex PCR; TCRdb stores in-frame clones only, minus some. The sample includes some 98,000 clones, around four fifths of them seen just once. This clonotype was sampled from a female donor in good health and CMV-seropositive. V gene TRBV5-1 combines with J gene TRBJ2-3, with 9 bases that match TRBD2. The sequencing sample was made of PBMCs. For the CDR3, the DNA is TGCGCCAGCAGCTTGAAGGCTAGCGGGGCTAGCACAGATACGCAGTATTTT. Translation gives CASSLKASGASTDTQYF.